This T cell receptor (beta chain) was obtained from a study of somatic mutations in cytotoxic T cells in rheumatoid arthritis (TCRdb year 2017). As for the study more broadly: Patient peripheral blood (just over 29 ml EDTA) was drawn right after diagnosis and before any treatment started. To characterize clonality, the study used TCRB deep sequencing while asking whether somatic mutations are carried by expanded CD8+ T-cell clones in newly diagnosed, untreated rheumatoid arthritis. Patients and controls did not essentially differ in median age, which was nearly identical between the groups. Some T-cell populations stained with V beta antibodies were sorted by flow on a FACSAria II or Sony SH800 to nearly 100% purity, with sorted V beta1+ cells additionally subjected to TCRB sequencing. A total of 65 or so rheumatoid arthritis patients and under 25 healthy controls underwent TCRB deep sequencing.

Regarding this clone: Its antigen is currently not known. No quality values exist for individual bases; no much larger clone is one base distant.

Sequencing of TCRB CDR3 was done on genomic DNA with the immunoSEQ assay. The source study handled its data this way. Patient CD8+ clones larger than 1% were compared against published virus-specific TCRB sequences, and only a few matched. Only productive TCRB rearrangements were included in the analyses. Clonality was calculated as a Shannon entropy-based productive clonality index, and a clone was defined by a unique TCRB CDR3 sequence. Repertoire overlap between two samples was calculated from the template counts of each clone relative to total templates per sample. V-gene usage from TCRB sequencing and V-gene usage measured by flow cytometry were correlated (Spearman r of 0.61). The table comes from immuneACCESS by way of TCRdb, which keeps in-frame sequences with V and J called. Part of the clones is missing from these tables; in studies checked, under half for an unresolved V gene and the rest for unknown reasons. For V, J and clone size, that table is used; D and trimming come from the DNA. The sample table shows over 15,000 clones, and approximately 80% are seen once. The biggest ten clones account for 11% of the sample.

Including the terminal cysteine and phenylalanine, the CDR3 comprises 16 residues. The CDR3 DNA has 48 bases and is translated from base 1. Looking up the germline V gene (reference sequence) yields CDR1 MNHEY and CDR2 SMNVEV. Clipping removes 5 bases from V and 0 bases from J, with 7 as the unmatched junction base count. What the research found in general, with its limitations: Viral specificity could not be ruled out by absence from virus-specific databases, and the antigen targets of the expanded CD8+ clones remained unknown. The slight TRBV07 underrepresentation in patients was not adjusted for multiple comparisons. There was no significant difference in CD8+ T-cell clonality between rheumatoid arthritis patients and age-matched healthy controls. The largest CD8+ clone made up more than 20% of CD8+ cells in about an eighth of the 65 patients, and blood and synovial fluid shared several identical CD8+ TCRB sequences. Healthy controls showed no age-related increase in CD8+ clonality, whereas patients did (Spearman r ≈ 0.5).

On an AutoMACS, CD4+ and CD8+ cells were isolated via positive magnetic bead selection, and their purity was verified by flow cytometry. Initial screening for clonal expansions relied on flow cytometry with a TCR V beta antibody panel, after which sorted CD8+ fractions underwent TCRB deep sequencing for characterization. Peripheral blood mononuclear cells were isolated by Ficoll-Paque PLUS density gradient separation. Using Nucleospin Tissue or Tissue XS kits, DNA was extracted from CD4-enriched, CD8-enriched or PBMC samples, with quantification by a Qubit 2.0 fluorometer. This sequence originates from a man between 18 and 35 years old with rheumatoid arthritis. The specimen was CD8+ T cells sorted from blood. The chain uses TRBV27 and TRBJ2-1; TRBD1 agrees with 7 junctional bases. The CDR3 sequence is CASSPLDRSSYNEQFF. In nucleotides, the sequence is TGTGCCAGCAGTCCACTGGACAGGAGCTCCTACAATGAGCAGTTCTTC.